This T cell receptor beta chain was recovered during a study of CXCR3-negative and CXCR3-positive naive CD8 T cells. Study observations and caveats: Greater hydrophobicity was found in TRB CDR3s of CXCR3-positive naive cells than of CXCR3-negative naive cells. The study found comparably high diversity in both naive subsets and much lower diversity in memory CD8+ cells. TRBV-TRBJ usage was similar across naive CXCR3 subsets but distinct in memory cells.

A note on this clonotype: Its antigen is not identified.

Triplicates of 300,000 cells were sorted from each CD8+ T cell subset. The CDR3 extends over 14 amino acids. Germline CDR1 KGHSH, CDR2 LQKENI. UMI labels and 5' RACE were used to prepare the TRB cDNA libraries. TCRdb re-called the 5' RACE reads; one entry per CDR3 protein, DNA not given. The sample holds 69,000 or so distinct CDR3 sequences. This sequence joins TRBV18 and TRBJ2-5; no DNA is available, so the TRBD2 call from TCRdb remains unchecked. The receptor was isolated from a human donor in good health. Some clones in this sample may be carry-over from other donors' samples. Specimen: naive CXCR3- CD8+ T cells from blood. Subset defined: CD45RO-CCR7+CD27+CD95- naive CD8+ T cells lacking CXCR3 (TNR3-). The CDR3 sequence: CASSQPGLAETQYF. Complete variable domain (other parts from reference TRBV18 and TRBJ2-5): NAGVMQNPRHLVRRRGQEARLRCSPMKGHSHVYWYRQLPEEGLKFMVYLQKENIIDESGMPKERFSAEFPKEGPSILRIQQVVRGDSAAYFCASSQPGLAETQYFGPGTRLLVL.